Detailed here is one T cell receptor (beta chain). Sequencing was performed with immunoSEQ multiplex PCR; in TCRdb, only in-frame clones are kept and a portion is missing. The sample includes roughly 200,000 clones, approximately 86% of them seen just once. The sample originates from a study of blood T cell repertoires in COVID-19. Germline values: CDR1 PRHDT, CDR2 FYEKMQ (reference sequence). Trimming pared 5 bases from V and 13 bases from J, leaving 15 bases between. The CDR3 has 12 residues. The specimen sequenced was PBMCs or T cells enriched from blood (not recorded which). V usage is TRBV13 and J usage is TRBJ2-1, with a tentative D call TRBD1 (5 bases). The sequence derives from a woman aged 40 to 49 with acute COVID-19. The CDR3 DNA sequence: TGTGCCAGCAGCAAACCAGGGCATGGCCAGTTCTTC. It codes for CASSKPGHGQFF.